This TCR beta chain originates from a study of beta chain features in type 1 diabetes. Study-level information: There were approximately 100,000,000 sorted cells examined across all samples. Study conclusions and caveats: Cells that show high TCR expression could be over-represented by cDNA sequencing. In every one of the four CD4+ subsets, TCRB CDR3s were moderately but significantly shorter in Type 1 diabetes patients.

A note on this clone: The antigen is not known.

V lost 0 bases to trimming and J lost 1 base, with 9 bases between them. The CDR3 totals 15 residues. Germline CDR1 is SGHTS and CDR2 is YDEGEE. Sorted CD4+ subsets: naive, central memory, regulatory, stem cell-like memory (CD45RO/CCR7/CD25/CD127/CD95/CD27 panel). cDNA synthesis used the whole RNA isolate, giving expressed TCRB sequences. Some clones are missing from TCRdb's copy, which holds only in-frame ones; the method was immunoSEQ multiplex PCR. The data show about 340,000 clones, approximately 10% seen once. The chain links TRBV5-8 to TRBJ2-3; a weak D match, TRBD1 (6 bases). Sequencing was carried out using central memory CD4+ T cells from blood. This sequence originates from a man aged 30 to 39 with type 1 diabetes. This CDR3 is CASSLGRGGTDTQYF. The CDR3 bases are TGTGCCAGCAGCTTGGGCAGGGGCGGCACAGATACGCAGTATTTT.